The T cell receptor beta chain described here comes from a study of T-cell memory formation after mild COVID-19 (dated by TCRdb to the early 2020s). General notes on the study: TCR sequence clusters from the two donors were found to be largely donor specific. In a couple of donors, T-cell clones that expanded and contracted after mild COVID-19 were tracked by sequencing TCRalpha and TCRbeta repertoires over time. Two young, previously healthy adult volunteers, one female and one male, were included in the cohort.

CDR1 and CDR2, per the germline V gene (reference sequence), are DFQATT and SNEGSKA. Inclusive of the bounding cysteine and phenylalanine, the CDR3 is 12 residues long. Only CDR3 DNA is held: 36 bases, read in frame from base 1. At the junction V is shortened by 6 bases and J by 3 bases; bases outside the gene matches: 2. PBMCs were isolated by Ficoll-Paque density gradient centrifugation. Points the paper makes about the study in general: Clones contracting from day 15 to 85 had balanced CD4/CD8 phenotypes, while a second wave expanding from day 15 to 37 was biased towards CD4+. Some responding clones were found in pre-infection memory, which suggests that pre-existing cross-reactive memory T cells took part in the SARS-CoV-2 response. The second-wave clones that peaked on day 37 were not confirmed to be SARS-CoV-2 specific. Only a couple of mild cases were covered by the study, and larger cohorts that include severe cases with pre-infection samples were considered necessary. Contracting CD4+ clones turned up mainly in the CM and EM memory subsets, whereas EMRA was where CD8+ clones were enriched.

This clonotype was seen more than once but under ten times. Which antigen it targets is not known. Base qualities are missing; no much larger clone stands one base away. The instrument was an Illumina NovaSeq 6000. cDNA libraries for TCRalpha and TCRbeta were prepared by 5'RACE using constant-segment primers, with sample barcodes and unique molecular identifiers added. RNA was extracted from every sample with Trizol reagent. Amplification of the libraries took two PCR steps, and the second step added a second sample barcode plus Illumina TruSeq adapters. The libraries were sequenced on an Illumina NovaSeq using 2 x 150 bp paired-end reads. Regarding the original processing steps: The reads were demultiplexed and collapsed into UMI-guided consensus sequences using migec v1.2.7. Using mixcr v2.1.11, UMI consensuses were aligned to TRA and TRB V and J templates and then assembled into clonotypes. A clonotype was counted as expanded or contracted only when both edgeR and NoisET called the clonotype significant, with the noise models trained on biological replicates. For edgeR calls, the cutoffs were a false discovery rate-adjusted p below 0.01 and a log2 fold-change threshold of 1. PCA with hierarchical clustering of max-normalized trajectories of the 1000 most abundant clonotypes was used as exploratory dynamics analysis. Each responding clone was given a CD4 or CD8 phenotype based on the CD4+ and CD8+ repertoires, which had been sequenced separately. TCRdb reanalyzed the raw reads on its own, using fastp at Q25 for trimming and MiXCR for clone calling, and kept in-frame beta chains. One record per CDR3 amino acid sequence lists the most common genes and DNA. These V and J calls are TCRdb output, not the study's own analysis. The sample table lists approximately 65,000 distinct CDR3 sequences, 9.3% of them with a count of one. The top ten clones comprise approximately 1.1% of the sample.

The chain joins TRBV20-1 to TRBJ2-1; the junction holds 7 bases that match TRBD2. Sample: PBMCs or a T cell subset sorted from them (not recorded which). The sequence was collected from a man aged 18 to 35 who had mild COVID-19 (a few samples of this study predate the infection). The sample titles of this study are shuffled in the database, so cell type and time point are left out; the donor was told from shared clones. In nucleotide form, the sequence is TGCAGTGCGCGGGACTACTACAATGAGCAGTTCTTC. It translates to CSARDYYNEQFF.